The rows below give T cell receptor beta chains drawn from one sample of a study of cytomegalovirus exposure and HLA in healthy donors. Sequenced by immunoSEQ multiplex PCR; TCRdb stores in-frame clones only, minus some. This table has 40,000 to 55,000 clones, 88% appearing once. The specimen sequenced was PBMCs. The receptors were sampled from a woman in her 30s in good health and CMV-seronegative. Each CDR3 is given with its conserved first and last residue. D genes are given only for firm matches. Rows give clone size only sometimes, using once, few, many, or a class for an expanded clone.

j_gene,v_gene,abundance,d_gene,len,CDR3aa,CDR3nt
TRBJ2-3,TRBV27,NA,NA,16,CASSLVSSVNTDTQYF,TGTGCCAGCAGTTTAGTGAGTAGCGTAAACACAGATACGCAGTATTTT
TRBJ2-1,TRBV9,NA,TRBD2,16,CASSVTSGGSYNEQFF,TGTGCCAGCAGCGTGACTAGCGGGGGCTCCTACAATGAGCAGTTCTTC
TRBJ1-4,TRBV28,NA,NA,15,CASSGHRPSWEKLFF,TGTGCCAGCAGTGGACACAGGCCTTCGTGGGAAAAACTGTTTTTT
TRBJ1-1,TRBV28,NA,TRBD1,18,CASSSAGTGRERNTEAFF,TGTGCCAGCTCCTCCGCCGGGACAGGGAGGGAGAGGAACACTGAAGCTTTCTTT
TRBJ1-2,TRBV5-1,NA,TRBD1,14,CASTEPGQLYGYTF,TGCGCCAGCACCGAACCGGGACAGCTATATGGCTACACCTTC
TRBJ2-3,TRBV10-3,NA,TRBD2,14,CATGASGRADTQYF,TGTGCCACCGGGGCTAGCGGGCGGGCAGATACGCAGTATTTT
TRBJ1-1,TRBV30,NA,TRBD1,12,CACRDSHTEAFF,TGTGCCTGTCGGGACAGTCACACTGAAGCTTTCTTT
TRBJ1-2,TRBV29-1,NA,NA,12,CSALSPNYGYTF,TGCAGCGCCCTTAGCCCTAACTATGGCTACACCTTC
TRBJ2-7,TRBV4-3,once,TRBD2,17,CASSQGRAAGAFYEQYF,TGCGCCAGCAGCCAAGGAAGGGCAGCGGGAGCGTTCTACGAGCAGTACTTC
TRBJ2-7,TRBV28,NA,NA,23,CASHTVSGTHKTSSFSRLYEQYF,TGTGCCAGCCACACGGTCTCCGGGACACACAAAACCTCGAGCTTTAGTCGATTATACGAGCAGTACTTC
TRBJ2-1,TRBV11-3,NA,NA,13,CASSGRGSPEQFF,TGTGCCAGCAGCGGGAGGGGGTCCCCTGAGCAGTTCTTC
TRBJ2-3,TRBV16,NA,NA,15,CASSEPGAGTDTQYF,TGTGCCAGCAGCGAACCGGGAGCTGGAACAGATACGCAGTATTTT
TRBJ2-7,TRBV7-3,NA,NA,14,CASSLAGSAYEQYF,TGTGCCAGCAGCTTGGCGGGCTCGGCCTACGAGCAGTACTTC
TRBJ1-5,TRBV6-5,NA,NA,16,CASSYYPPRGGQPQHF,TGTGCCAGCAGTTACTATCCCCCCCGGGGGGGTCAGCCCCAGCATTTT
TRBJ2-7,TRBV29-1,NA,TRBD2,14,CSVARLAGVGEQYF,TGCAGCGTTGCGAGACTAGCGGGAGTGGGCGAGCAGTACTTC
TRBJ2-1,TRBV7-9,few,TRBD2,17,CASSRRRLAGTVNEQFF,TGTGCCAGCAGCCGAAGACGACTAGCGGGGACAGTAAATGAGCAGTTCTTC
TRBJ2-3,TRBV2,few,NA,15,CASIPMTDSTDTQYF,TGTGCCAGCATCCCTATGACCGACTCCACAGATACGCAGTATTTT
TRBJ2-7,TRBV18,NA,NA,14,CASSPLGERDEQYF,TGTGCCAGCTCACCACTCGGGGAGCGCGACGAGCAGTACTTC
TRBJ2-5,TRBV10-3,NA,NA,14,CATGSGSGEETQYF,TGTGCCACCGGAAGCGGGTCCGGAGAAGAGACCCAGTACTTC
TRBJ1-1,TRBV4-2,NA,NA,15,CASSQVGQQNTEAFF,TGTGCCAGCAGCCAAGTAGGACAACAGAACACTGAAGCTTTCTTT
TRBJ2-6,TRBV7-9,once,NA,18,CASSRSGGGPSGANVLTF,TGTGCCAGCAGCCGCAGTGGAGGGGGCCCCTCTGGGGCCAACGTCCTGACTTTC
TRBJ1-5,TRBV28,NA,NA,14,CAGAEAGFNQPQHF,TGTGCCGGGGCCGAGGCAGGTTTCAATCAGCCCCAGCATTTT
TRBJ2-3,TRBV6-5,few,NA,14,CASSYGQEADTQYF,TGTGCCAGCAGTTACGGCCAGGAAGCAGATACGCAGTATTTT
TRBJ2-7,TRBV7-2,NA,TRBD1,16,CASSLGGQGEGYEQYF,TGTGCCAGCAGCTTAGGAGGACAGGGGGAGGGATACGAGCAGTACTTC
TRBJ2-7,TRBV27,NA,NA,13,CASSGRSRGEQYF,TGTGCCAGCAGTGGCCGGTCCAGAGGGGAGCAGTACTTC
TRBJ1-4,TRBV27,NA,NA,14,CASSLIHSGEKLFF,TGTGCCAGCAGTTTAATCCATTCGGGTGAAAAACTGTTTTTT
TRBJ2-7,TRBV29-1,NA,TRBD1,14,CSVDPGQGAREQYF,TGCAGCGTTGATCCCGGACAGGGGGCGCGTGAGCAGTACTTC
TRBJ1-1,TRBV5-8,NA,TRBD1,15,CASSSGQRIRTEAFF,TGTGCCAGCAGCTCGGGACAGAGAATAAGGACTGAAGCTTTCTTT
TRBJ2-7,TRBV9,NA,TRBD2,15,CASSVVPAGVHEQYF,TGTGCCAGCAGCGTAGTCCCAGCGGGAGTCCACGAGCAGTACTTC
TRBJ2-1,TRBV7-8,NA,TRBD1,15,CASSLRQGTYNEQFF,TGTGCCAGCAGCCTTCGACAGGGGACTTACAATGAGCAGTTCTTC
TRBJ2-1,TRBV7-2,NA,TRBD1,14,CASSAGTGDNEQFF,TGTGCCAGCAGCGCAGGGACAGGAGACAATGAGCAGTTCTTC
TRBJ2-7,TRBV30,NA,NA,11,CAWGRAYEQYF,TGTGCCTGGGGGCGGGCCTACGAGCAGTACTTC
TRBJ1-1,TRBV28,NA,NA,16,CASSSTPGQQNTEAFF,TGTGCCAGCAGTTCTACCCCGGGACAACAAAACACTGAAGCTTTCTTT
TRBJ1-2,TRBV6-5,NA,NA,13,CASRTTALYGYTF,TGTGCCAGCAGAACGACAGCCCTCTATGGCTACACCTTC
TRBJ1-1,TRBV29-1,NA,TRBD1,15,CSVPDRGRPNTEAFF,TGCAGCGTTCCAGACAGGGGAAGACCGAACACTGAAGCTTTCTTT
TRBJ2-5,TRBV19,NA,NA,13,CASSISRVETQYF,TGTGCCAGTAGTATCTCCAGGGTGGAGACCCAGTACTTC
TRBJ1-2,TRBV9,NA,NA,14,CASSAPRGAEGYTF,TGTGCCAGCAGCGCCCCCCGGGGGGCGGAGGGCTACACCTTC
TRBJ2-7,TRBV4-1,NA,NA,15,CASSQNLDSSYEQYF,TGCGCCAGCAGCCAGAACCTAGATTCATCCTACGAGCAGTACTTC
TRBJ2-7,TRBV4-1,NA,NA,13,CASSQGLDYEQYF,TGCGCCAGCAGCCAAGGCCTAGACTACGAGCAGTACTTC